Following are 30 T cell receptor beta chains from one sample sequenced in a study of siplizumab effects on memory and regulatory T cells. Profiling relied on immunoSEQ multiplex PCR, and the TCRdb table lists in-frame clones only, not all of them. Of approximately 70,000 clones in the sample, about 90% are singletons; the top ten hold over 25%. Sample: CD8+ T cells sorted from blood. The receptors shown here come from a human donor in good health.

This sequence joins TRBV4-2 and TRBJ2-7, with D perhaps matching TRBD1 (6 bases). The CDR3 length is 16 residues. The germline V gene encodes CDR1 LGHNA and CDR2 YNFKEQ. Trimming left V 0 bases short and J 1 base short, with 13 bases between. The CDR3 loop is CASSQESGQISYEQYF. The CDR3 DNA follows: TGTGCCAGCAGCCAAGAATCTGGACAGATATCCTACGAGCAGTACTTC.

This clone was counted only a few times. The J gene is TRBJ2-7, the V gene TRBV11-3; the D gene is possibly TRBD2 (5 bases). Germline loops: CDR1 SGHNT, CDR2 YENEEA. This CDR3 region has 11 residues. The ends were cut back, 5 bases at V and 7 bases at J, with 9 bases in the middle. CDR3 DNA sequence: TGTGCCAGCAGCGGGAGTGGGGAGCAGTACTTC. Amino acid sequence: CASSGSGEQYF.

The rearrangement links TRBV6-5 to TRBJ2-5, with D possibly being TRBD1 (6 bases). The CDR3 covers 14 residues. Germline CDR1 and CDR2: MNHEY and SVGAGI. The V gene lost 5 bases and the J gene lost 5 bases, with 15 bases spanning the gap. CDR3 region: CASSNQDSEETQYF. The DNA for the CDR3 is TGTGCCAGCAGTAACCAGGACAGTGAGGAGACCCAGTACTTC.

As concerns this clone: The same CDR3 is also encoded by other DNA sequences in this sample. This sequence joins TRBV19 and TRBJ1-1; D is unresolved. V lost 3 bases and J 1 base, leaving 3 bases between the germline ends. The CDR3 runs to 12 residues. Per the germline V gene, CDR1 is LNHDA and CDR2 is SQIVND (reference sequence). The chain's CDR3 is CASSIGNTEAFF. CDR3 DNA sequence: TGTGCCAGTAGTATTGGGAACACTGAAGCTTTCTTT. The variable domain in full, completed from reference TRBV19 and TRBJ1-1, reads DGGITQSPKYLFRKEGQNVTLSCEQNLNHDAMYWYRQDPGQGLRLIYYSQIVNDFQKGDIAEGYSVSREKKESFPLTVTSAQKNPTAFYLCASSIGNTEAFFGQGTRLTVV.

This chain links TRBV4-1 with TRBJ2-1; D unclear. The CDR3 is 13 residues long. V was pared by 3 bases and J by 7 bases, with 10 bases between. Germline V gene lookup returns CDR1 MGHRA and CDR2 YSYEKL. As DNA, the CDR3 is TGCGCCAGCAGCCAGGGCCCCGCGAATGAGCAGTTCTTC. It yields the protein CASSQGPANEQFF.

V is TRBV27 and J is TRBJ1-1, with D possibly matching TRBD1 (5 bases). Trimming took 5 bases from V and 4 from J, leaving 14 bases between them. Germline loops: CDR1 MNHEY, CDR2 SMNVEV (reference sequence). CDR3 length: 14 residues. CDR3 in amino acids: CASSALARATEAFF. In nucleotides, the CDR3 is TGTGCCAGCAGTGCGTTGGCCAGGGCCACTGAAGCTTTCTTT.

This clone is judged medium-sized. The chain carries TRBV30 and TRBJ1-1, with TRBD1 matching over 7 bases. V trimming: 3 bases; J trimming: 4 bases; junction bases outside the gene matches: 8. CDR3 length equals 14 residues. CDR1 and CDR2 from the germline V gene are GTSNPN and SVGIG (reference sequence). CDR3 nucleotides: TGTGCCTGGAGAGCCCCGACAGGGAGCACTGAAGCTTTCTTT. It is translated as CAWRAPTGSTEAFF.

The chain joins TRBV27 to TRBJ1-2; TRBD1 matches 10 bases. This CDR3 comprises 13 residues. The trim removed 6 bases at V and 6 bases at J, leaving 4 bases unmatched. In germline, CDR1 is MNHEY, CDR2 SMNVEV (reference sequence). The CDR3 DNA reads as TGTGCCAGCAGCCGACAGGGGGCCGATGGCTACACCTTC. Amino acid sequence: CASSRQGADGYTF.

The rearrangement links TRBV5-6 to TRBJ1-2; 7 bases match TRBD1. The V gene's germline CDR1 is SGHDT and CDR2 YYEEEE. This CDR3 contains 15 residues. V dropped 7 bases and J dropped 5; count of bases not matched to a gene: 14. CDR3 nucleotides: TGTGCCAGCCGAAGCACAGGGGTAATAGGGTATGGCTACACCTTC. Protein sequence: CASRSTGVIGYGYTF.

This chain joins TRBV27 and TRBJ2-7; TRBD2 matches 8 bases. This CDR3 region has 15 residues. Germline V gene lookup returns CDR1 MNHEY and CDR2 SMNVEV (reference sequence). V trimming: 6 bases; J trimming: 5 bases; junction bases outside the gene matches: 12. CDR3 DNA: TGTGCCAGCAGATATGATGGACTAGCTTTCGACGAGCAGTACTTC. Translation: CASRYDGLAFDEQYF.

CDR3 nucleotides: TGTGCCAGCAGTGAAGCGGGGACAGCGTATAATTCACCCCTCCACTTT. This sequence encodes CASSEAGTAYNSPLHF. This sequence joins TRBV2 and TRBJ1-6; 7 positions match TRBD1. Germline CDR1 reads SNHLY; CDR2 reads FYNNEI. Trimming at V came to 0 bases and at J to 4 bases, leaving 3 bases not matched to a gene. This CDR3 has 16 residues. Supplemented by reference TRBV2 and TRBJ1-6, the full variable domain reads EPEVTQTPSHQVTQMGQEVILRCVPISNHLYFYWYRQILGQKVEFLVSFYNNEISEKSEIFDDQFSVERPDGSNFTLKIRSTKLEDSAMYFCASSEAGTAYNSPLHFGNGTRLTVT.

The chain recombines TRBV4-1 with TRBJ2-1, with a possible D match to TRBD2 (5 bases). The CDR3 totals 15 residues. Per germline, CDR1 MGHRA and CDR2 YSYEKL. Trimming pared 1 base from V and 8 bases from J, leaving 15 bases between. This chain's CDR3 is CASSQVSEQLDEQFF. The CDR3 DNA follows: TGCGCCAGCAGCCAAGTTAGCGAGCAATTGGATGAGCAGTTCTTC.

V and J are TRBV4-1 and TRBJ1-1; the D is unclear. Trimming cost V 0 bases and J 0 bases, with 8 bases left between them. The CDR3 totals 15 residues. The V gene's germline CDR1 is MGHRA and CDR2 YSYEKL. The CDR3 DNA reads as TGCGCCAGCAGCCAAGATTTCAGGATGAACACTGAAGCTTTCTTT. Encoded protein: CASSQDFRMNTEAFF.

The rearrangement uses TRBV4-1 and TRBJ1-5; D uncertain. From germline, CDR1 is MGHRA and CDR2 YSYEKL. There are 16 residues in the CDR3. V shed 0 bases and J shed 2 bases, with 11 bases lying between them. DNA of the CDR3: TGCGCCAGCAGCCAAGACACAGAATTTGGCAATCAGCCCCAGCATTTT. It translates to CASSQDTEFGNQPQHF.

The CDR3 reads CASSHLGLARLAHEQYF. CDR3 sequence (DNA): TGTGCCAGCAGCCACTTGGGACTAGCGAGATTAGCCCACGAGCAGTACTTC. The chain has TRBV5-4 and TRBJ2-7; 10 nucleotides line up with TRBD2. This CDR3 region has 17 residues. Trimming cost V 4 bases and J 5 bases; bases outside gene matches: 15. CDR1 is SGHNT, CDR2 YYREEE, per germline (reference sequence).

This chain links TRBV4-1 with TRBJ2-7; tentative D call: TRBD1 (7 bases). The CDR3 totals 15 residues. Germline lookup yields CDR1 MGHRA and CDR2 YSYEKL. The ends were cut back, 1 base at V and 6 bases at J, with 16 bases in the middle. CDR3: CASSQGPGQGGEQYF. The CDR3 nucleotides read TGCGCCAGCAGCCAAGGCCCTGGGCAGGGGGGCGAGCAGTACTTC.

This clone rates as medium-sized (0.01 to 0.1%). The chain has TRBV11-2 and TRBJ1-2, with 7 bases aligning to TRBD1. The V segment lost 4 bases and the J segment 5 bases; nucleotides outside the gene matches: 10. CDR1 is SGHAT and CDR2 is FQNNGV in the germline V gene. The CDR3 sequence is 15 residues long. The CDR3 DNA is TGTGCCAGCAGCTACAGCGCCGGGACAGCTTATGGCTACACCTTC. Residues: CASSYSAGTAYGYTF.

This clone was detected only once. The V gene is TRBV29-1, the J gene TRBJ1-1, with 8 bases matching TRBD1. This CDR3 is built from 15 residues. Germline V lookup: CDR1 SQVTM, CDR2 ANQGSEA. The V and J ends lost 4 bases and 0 bases, in that order; junction bases with no gene match: 7. DNA for the CDR3: TGCAGCGTTGTGGGACAGGAGGGCATGAACACTGAAGCTTTCTTT. Translation: CSVVGQEGMNTEAFF.

The chain links TRBV5-6 to TRBJ2-7; perhaps D is TRBD1 or TRBD2 (7 bases each). Germline V lookup: CDR1 SGHDT, CDR2 YYEEEE. The CDR3 spans 17 residues. V gave up 3 bases and J gave up 3 bases, with 22 bases separating them. CDR3 sequence (DNA): TGTGCCAGCAGCTCGGGACAGTCAAGCGGGATAGTCTACGAGCAGTACTTC. The encoded protein is CASSSGQSSGIVYEQYF.

The genes are TRBV9 and TRBJ2-7, with a weak D call TRBD1 (6 bases). Germline lookup yields CDR1 SGDLS and CDR2 YYNGEE. The CDR3 is 13 residues long. With 2 bases removed from V and 4 bases from J, the gap between germline ends came to 10 bases. Written as DNA, the CDR3 is TGTGCCAGCAGCGTGGCAGGGGAATACGAGCAGTACTTC. Translation gives CASSVAGEYEQYF.

The chain is built from TRBV11-2 and TRBJ1-4; tentatively, D is TRBD1 (6 bases). Trimming removed 4 bases from V and 3 bases from J, with 12 bases in between. Germline V gene lookup returns CDR1 SGHAT and CDR2 FQNNGV. This CDR3 is built from 15 residues. CDR3 protein: CASSYTAGANEKLFF. Written as DNA, the CDR3 is TGTGCCAGCAGCTATACAGCAGGGGCTAATGAAAAACTGTTTTTT.

This chain uses TRBV9 with TRBJ2-7, with TRBD2 matching over 8 bases. Germline V gene data show CDR1 as SGDLS and CDR2 as YYNGEE. With V trimmed by 2 bases and J by 2 bases, 6 bases remained unmatched. The CDR3 is made up of 15 amino acids. The CDR3 nucleotides read TGTGCCAGCAGCGTGGATAGCGGGACAACCTACGAGCAGTACTTC. As protein: CASSVDSGTTYEQYF.

V gene TRBV5-1 combines with J gene TRBJ2-3, with 7 bases aligning to TRBD1. This CDR3 has 13 residues. The trim removed 3 bases at V and 3 bases at J, leaving 1 base unmatched. Germline CDR1 and CDR2: SGHRS and YFSETQ. CDR3 coding DNA: TGCGCCAGCAGCTGGGGACAGACAGATACGCAGTATTTT. Protein sequence: CASSWGQTDTQYF.

The rearrangement uses TRBV7-3 and TRBJ2-1; 12 bases fit TRBD2. J lost 5 bases, V lost 2 bases, and 7 bases had no gene match. Germline V gene data show CDR1 as SGHTA and CDR2 as FQGTGA. This CDR3 region has 17 residues. CDR3 DNA: TGTGCCAGCAGCTTATATTTTTCTAGCGGGAGGGACAATGAGCAGTTCTTC. It specifies CASSLYFSSGRDNEQFF.

The chain employs TRBV5-5 and TRBJ1-1; no clear D gene. Trimming removed 0 bases from V and 2 bases from J, with 8 bases in between. The CDR3 runs to 14 residues. The V gene's germline CDR1 is SGHKS and CDR2 YYEKEE (reference sequence). The CDR3, as DNA: TGTGCCAGCAGCTTGGCTCAGCTCAACACTGAAGCTTTCTTT. It codes for CASSLAQLNTEAFF.

The rearrangement uses TRBV7-8 and TRBJ2-3; 8 bases line up with TRBD2. Germline CDR1 and CDR2: SGHVS and FQNEAQ. The CDR3 loop spans 17 amino acids. With 3 bases clipped from V and 2 bases from J, the junction kept 10 bases outside the gene matches. CDR3 region: CASSFIISGTDTDTQYF. As DNA, the CDR3 is TGTGCCAGCAGCTTCATTATTAGCGGGACTGACACAGATACGCAGTATTTT.

This rearrangement joins TRBV7-9 to TRBJ2-7, with TRBD1 identical over 7 bases. V shed 2 bases, J shed 3 bases, and the junction held 4 bases outside the gene matches. The CDR3 loop spans 14 amino acids. Looked up from germline, CDR1 is SEHNR and CDR2 is FQNEAQ (reference sequence). CDR3: CASSLRQGFYEQYF. The CDR3 DNA is TGTGCCAGCAGCTTAAGACAGGGTTTCTACGAGCAGTACTTC.

This chain connects TRBV2 to TRBJ2-7, with a tentative D call TRBD1 (6 bases). There are 14 residues in the CDR3. Trimming pared 8 bases from V and 6 bases from J, leaving 20 bases between. Germline CDR1 SNHLY, CDR2 FYNNEI. CDR3 sequence reads: CASATLTGLGEQYF. CDR3 coding DNA: TGTGCCAGCGCGACTTTAACAGGGCTTGGCGAGCAGTACTTC.

The V gene is TRBV7-9, the J gene TRBJ2-7; 15 bases agree with TRBD2. There are 17 residues in the CDR3. V trimming: 5 bases; J trimming: 0 bases; junction bases outside the gene matches: 5. The germline CDR1 and CDR2 sequences are SEHNR and FQNEAQ (reference sequence). CDR3 bases: TGTGCCAGCAGCCCGGGACTAGCGGGAGGCCTCTCCTACGAGCAGTACTTC. Its protein product is CASSPGLAGGLSYEQYF.

The sample holds one count of this clone. V and J are TRBV5-6 and TRBJ2-7; maybe TRBD2 (5 bases). This CDR3 is 14 amino acids long. The germline CDR1 and CDR2 sequences are SGHDT and YYEEEE. V shed 0 bases and J shed 3 bases, with 10 bases lying between them. The CDR3 DNA sequence: TGTGCCAGCAGCTTGGAAAACGACTACTACGAGCAGTACTTC. Translation: CASSLENDYYEQYF.